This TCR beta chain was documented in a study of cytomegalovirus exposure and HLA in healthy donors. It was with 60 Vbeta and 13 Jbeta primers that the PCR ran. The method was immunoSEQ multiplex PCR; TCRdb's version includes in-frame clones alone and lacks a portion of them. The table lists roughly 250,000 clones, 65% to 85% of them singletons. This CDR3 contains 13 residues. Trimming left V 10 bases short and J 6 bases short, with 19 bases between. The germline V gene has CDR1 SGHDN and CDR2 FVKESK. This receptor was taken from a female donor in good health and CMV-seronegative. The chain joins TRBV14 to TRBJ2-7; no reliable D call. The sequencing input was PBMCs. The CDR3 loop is CANRLRPPFEQYF. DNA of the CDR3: TGTGCCAACCGTCTACGCCCGCCTTTCGAGCAGTACTTC.